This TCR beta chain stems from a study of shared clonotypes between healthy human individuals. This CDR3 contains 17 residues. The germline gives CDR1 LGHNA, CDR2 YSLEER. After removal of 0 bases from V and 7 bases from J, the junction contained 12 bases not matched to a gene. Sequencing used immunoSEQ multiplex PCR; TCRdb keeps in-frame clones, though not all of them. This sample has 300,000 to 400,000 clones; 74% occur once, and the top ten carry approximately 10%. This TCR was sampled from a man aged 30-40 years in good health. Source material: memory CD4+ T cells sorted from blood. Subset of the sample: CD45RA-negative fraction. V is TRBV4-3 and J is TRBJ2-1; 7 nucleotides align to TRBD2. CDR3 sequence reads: CASSQDLFRGSTNEQFF. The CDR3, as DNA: TGCGCCAGCAGCCAAGACCTCTTCCGCGGGAGTACGAATGAGCAGTTCTTC.